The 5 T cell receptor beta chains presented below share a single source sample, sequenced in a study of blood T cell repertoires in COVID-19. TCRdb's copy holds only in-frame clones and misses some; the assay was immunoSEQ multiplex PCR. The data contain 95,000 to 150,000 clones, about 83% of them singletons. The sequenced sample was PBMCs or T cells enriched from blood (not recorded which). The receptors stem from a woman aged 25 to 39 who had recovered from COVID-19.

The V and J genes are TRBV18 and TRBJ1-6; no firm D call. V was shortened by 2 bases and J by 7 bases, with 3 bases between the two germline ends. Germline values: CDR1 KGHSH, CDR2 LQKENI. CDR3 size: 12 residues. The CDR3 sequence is CASSPGNSPLHF. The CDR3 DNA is TGTGCCAGCTCACCAGGCAATTCACCCCTCCACTTT. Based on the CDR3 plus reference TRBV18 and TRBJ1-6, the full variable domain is NAGVMQNPRHLVRRRGQEARLRCSPMKGHSHVYWYRQLPEEGLKFMVYLQKENIIDESGMPKERFSAEFPKEGPSILRIQQVVRGDSAAYFCASSPGNSPLHFGNGTRLTVT.

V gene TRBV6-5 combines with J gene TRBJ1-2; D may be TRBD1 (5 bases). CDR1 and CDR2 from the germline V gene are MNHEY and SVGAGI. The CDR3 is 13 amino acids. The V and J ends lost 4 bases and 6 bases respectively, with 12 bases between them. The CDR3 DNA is TGTGCCAGCAGTTTCGGGGGAGACCATGGCTACACCTTC. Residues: CASSFGGDHGYTF.

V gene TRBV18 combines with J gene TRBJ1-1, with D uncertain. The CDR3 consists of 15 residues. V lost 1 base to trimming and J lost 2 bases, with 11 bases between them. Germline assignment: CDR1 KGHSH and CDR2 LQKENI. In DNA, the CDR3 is TGTGCCAGCTCACCACGGAGGGTGGACAACACTGAAGCTTTCTTT. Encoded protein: CASSPRRVDNTEAFF.

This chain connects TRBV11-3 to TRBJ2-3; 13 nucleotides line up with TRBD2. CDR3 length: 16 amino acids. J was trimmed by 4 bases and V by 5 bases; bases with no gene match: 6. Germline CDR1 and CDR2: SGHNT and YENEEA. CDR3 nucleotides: TGTGCCAGCAGCCCACGGGGACTAGCGGGATCAGATACGCAGTATTTT. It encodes CASSPRGLAGSDTQYF.

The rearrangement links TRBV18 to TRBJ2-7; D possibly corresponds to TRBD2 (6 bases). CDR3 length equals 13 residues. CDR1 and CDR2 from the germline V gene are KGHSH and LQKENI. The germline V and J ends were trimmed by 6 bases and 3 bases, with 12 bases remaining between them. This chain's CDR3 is CASSRRLDYEQYF. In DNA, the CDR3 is TGTGCCAGCTCCCGCAGACTAGACTACGAGCAGTACTTC.